Each of the 21 T cell receptor beta chains below was sequenced from the same sample in a study of regulatory T cells in long-lasting Graves disease. Time point indicated: persistent/refractory GD, antithyroid drugs over 5 years with positive TRAb. Researchers made the TCR library from RNA that was extracted from PBMCs. Through Arm-PCR of CDR3 regions and iRepertoire HTBI primers, TCR beta libraries were built. Using its own MiXCR run on the multiplex PCR reads, TCRdb lists one record per CDR3 protein. There are under 500,000 distinct CDR3 sequences in the sample; more than 20% occur only once, and under 25% lies in the top ten. The sequenced sample was peripheral blood mononuclear cells (PBMCs), obtained when the disease was refractory, from a patient treated with antithyroid drugs. These receptors originate from a female donor with Graves disease.

The chain employs TRBV6-1 and TRBJ1-2; unclear D gene. CDR1 MNHNS and CDR2 SASEGT come from the germline V gene. Trimming took off 7 bases at V and 0 bases at J, with 9 bases between the two ends. The CDR3 runs to 13 residues. CDR3 DNA sequence: TGTGCCAGCACGTTCACCCCTAACTATGGCTACACCTTC. The encoded protein is CASTFTPNYGYTF.

This clonotype was seen a handful of times. The gene calls are TRBV6-1 and TRBJ2-7, with TRBD2 matching 11 bases. CDR3 length equals 15 residues. Germline V lookup: CDR1 MNHNS, CDR2 SASEGT. V shed 2 bases and J 4 bases; nucleotides not matched to a gene: 4. The CDR3 is CASSELTSGTYEQYF. In nucleotides, the CDR3 is TGTGCCAGCAGTGAATTGACTAGCGGGACGTACGAGCAGTACTTC.

This chain uses TRBV7-3 with TRBJ2-2; maybe TRBD1 (6 bases). Germline V gives CDR1 SGHTA, CDR2 FQGTGA. V lost 2 bases, J lost 6 bases, and 13 bases lay in between. This CDR3 spans 15 amino acids. The CDR3, as DNA: TGTGCCAGCAGCTTAGACGGGACAACCCCCGGGGAGCTGTTTTTT. Protein product: CASSLDGTTPGELFF.

Concerning this clonotype itself: At one end, the junction sequence differs from germline, possibly due to a read error. CDR3 amino acids: CSAGTSGSLSSCEQYF. The CDR3 DNA follows: TGCAGTGCAGGGACTAGCGGGTCTTTAAGCTCCTGCGAGCAGTACTTC. V is TRBV20-1 and J is TRBJ2-7, with TRBD2 identical over 12 bases. Germline V gene data show CDR1 as DFQATT and CDR2 as SNEGSKA (reference sequence). This CDR3 contains 16 residues.

In its sample, this clonotype was seen many times. The rearrangement links TRBV7-8 to TRBJ1-2; 7 bases fit TRBD1. The length of the CDR3 is 15 residues. From germline, CDR1 is SGHVS and CDR2 FQNEAQ. J was trimmed by 8 bases and V by 5 bases; bases with no gene match: 14. Here the CDR3 reads CASSQDRAEDRGYTF. The CDR3 bases are TGTGCCAGCAGCCAAGACAGGGCTGAGGATCGGGGCTACACCTTC.

This clonotype was counted many times. The chain employs TRBV28 and TRBJ1-1; TRBD1 aligns across 7 bases. Germline V gene sequence: CDR1 MDHEN, CDR2 SYDVKM. The CDR3 extends over 14 amino acids. Germline trimming cut 8 bases from V and 4 bases from J; bases unmatched to any gene: 10. As DNA, the CDR3 is TGTGCCAGCCGACCGACAGGGATACTCACTGAAGCTTTCTTT. Protein product: CASRPTGILTEAFF.

The chain combines TRBV4-1 with TRBJ2-5; perhaps TRBD1 as D (6 bases). Germline values: CDR1 MGHRA, CDR2 YSYEKL. The V end lost 3 bases, the J end lost 2 bases, and 10 bases lay between the germline ends. The CDR3 extends over 14 amino acids. The CDR3 loop is CASSQRTAQETQYF. CDR3 in DNA: TGCGCCAGCAGCCAGAGGACAGCTCAAGAGACCCAGTACTTC.

Turning to this clonotype: Lacking the conserved final phenylalanine or tryptophan, this CDR3 likely reflects a read error. The genes are TRBV14 and TRBJ2-2; the D is unclear. CDR3 size: 13 residues. Germline CDR1 reads SGHDN; CDR2 reads FVKESK. V lost 1 base and J 6 bases, leaving 6 bases between the germline ends. The CDR3 coding sequence is TGTGCCAGCAGCCAAGTGACGTCCGGGGAGCTGTTTCTT. The encoded protein is CASSQVTSGELFL.

The chain uses TRBV6-1 and TRBJ1-1, with TRBD1 matching over 7 bases. V lost 3 bases to trimming and J lost 0 bases; unmatched junction nucleotides: 4. Germline V gives CDR1 MNHNS, CDR2 SASEGT. CDR3 size: 15 residues. CDR3 bases: TGTGCCAGCAGTGAGGCCGGGACAGTGAACACTGAAGCTTTCTTT. Translated: CASSEAGTVNTEAFF.

This chain joins TRBV3-1 and TRBJ2-7; no clear D gene. CDR3 length: 15 residues. V lost 0 bases and J lost 1, with 10 bases in between. CDR1 is LGHDT and CDR2 is YNNKEL in the germline V gene (reference sequence). CDR3 bases: TGTGCCAGCAGCCAAGACAGATCAGGATCCTACGAGCAGTACTTC. The encoded protein is CASSQDRSGSYEQYF.

The J gene is TRBJ2-3, the V gene TRBV12-3 or TRBV12-4, with D possibly being TRBD1 (5 bases). This CDR3 has 14 residues. V lost 6 bases and J lost 4, with 14 bases in between. CDR3 protein: CASSTADSADTQYF. CDR3 sequence (DNA): TGTGCCAGCAGCACCGCCGACAGCGCAGATACGCAGTATTTT.

The chain couples TRBV7-6 to TRBJ1-1; no definite D call. Trimming pared 5 bases from V and 0 bases from J, leaving 16 bases between. Per the germline V gene, CDR1 is SGHVS and CDR2 is FNYEAQ. This CDR3 is built from 16 residues. In nucleotides, the CDR3 is TGTGCCAGCAGCCCCTCGGCAGTTACCATGAACACTGAAGCTTTCTTT. This gives the protein CASSPSAVTMNTEAFF.

The table lists this clonotype with a few counts. The chain recombines TRBV3-1 with TRBJ2-7; 7 bases agree with TRBD2. With 1 base clipped from V and 0 bases from J, the junction kept 6 bases outside the gene matches. The CDR3 is 16 residues long. Germline V gene data show CDR1 as LGHDT and CDR2 as YNNKEL (reference sequence). The CDR3: CASSQVAGRASYEQYF. CDR3 coding DNA: TGTGCCAGCAGCCAAGTAGCGGGCCGGGCCTCCTACGAGCAGTACTTC.

This clonotype has a count of ten or more. The DNA of the CDR3 is TGTGCCAGCAGTCCCCCAGGGAATTCACCCCTCCACTTT. Residues: CASSPPGNSPLHF. V usage is TRBV7-2 and J usage is TRBJ1-6; tentative D call: TRBD1 (5 bases). V was pared by 6 bases and J by 7 bases, with 10 bases between. Germline CDR1 reads SGHTA; CDR2 reads FQGNSA. This CDR3 has 13 residues.

The J gene is TRBJ2-2, the V gene TRBV6-2 or TRBV6-3; 10 nucleotides align to TRBD2. The junction had 6 bases not matched to a gene; V was cut back by 0 bases and J by 8 bases. In germline, CDR1 is MNHEY, CDR2 SVGEGT. The length of the CDR3 is 16 residues. As DNA, the CDR3 is TGTGCCAGCAGTTACTCCTCGGCTAGCGGGAGTGGGGAGCTGTTTTTT. Residues: CASSYSSASGSGELFF.

This clonotype turned up a few times. The V and J genes are TRBV13 and TRBJ1-2; possible D gene TRBD1, 5 bases. Germline lookup yields CDR1 PRHDT and CDR2 FYEKMQ (reference sequence). The V end was cut by 8 bases, the J end by 4 bases, with 14 bases between. This CDR3 region has 13 residues. The CDR3 region has the DNA TGTGCCAGCGAATATCAGGGAACCTATGGCTACACCTTC. It is translated as CASEYQGTYGYTF.

This clonotype has a count of ten or more. V is TRBV12-3 or TRBV12-4 and J is TRBJ2-5; possible D gene TRBD1, 8 bases. The V and J ends lost 2 bases and 4 bases respectively, with 14 bases between them. CDR3 length: 15 amino acids. The DNA of the CDR3 is TGTGCCAGCAGTTTAAGCACAGGGGGGGGAGAGACCCAGTACTTC. Amino acids: CASSLSTGGGETQYF.

This chain uses TRBV7-9 with TRBJ2-7, with TRBD2 matching 8 bases. This CDR3 region has 14 residues. With V trimmed by 5 bases and J by 5 bases, 8 bases remained unmatched. Germline values: CDR1 SEHNR, CDR2 FQNEAQ (reference sequence). Written as DNA, the CDR3 is TGTGCCAGCAGCCCGAGCGGGAGTACCAACGAGCAGTACTTC. Protein product: CASSPSGSTNEQYF.

The chain carries TRBV6-1 and TRBJ1-5; 7 bases map to TRBD1. CDR1 and CDR2 (germline): MNHNS, SASEGT. Unmatched junction bases numbered 1, after V lost 3 bases and J lost 2 bases. CDR3 length equals 14 residues. Written as DNA, the CDR3 is TGTGCCAGCAGTGAGGGGACAGGCAATCAGCCCCAGCATTTT. It specifies CASSEGTGNQPQHF.

The chain carries TRBV19 and TRBJ1-5; a possible D gene is TRBD1 (6 bases). Germline V lookup: CDR1 LNHDA, CDR2 SQIVND (reference sequence). This CDR3 has 15 residues. The V and J ends lost 5 bases and 5 bases respectively, with 16 bases between them. This chain's CDR3 is CASSPSRGGYQPQHF. In nucleotides, the CDR3 is TGTGCCAGTAGTCCCAGCAGGGGAGGGTATCAGCCCCAGCATTTT.

This clonotype occurred a few times. This chain links TRBV7-9 with TRBJ2-1, with D perhaps TRBD2 (5 bases). The CDR3 is made up of 14 amino acids. V gave up 4 bases and J gave up 4 bases, with 11 bases separating them. CDR1 is SEHNR and CDR2 is FQNEAQ in the germline V gene (reference sequence). CDR3 nucleotide sequence: TGTGCCAGCAGCTCGAGCGGAGATTACAATGAGCAGTTCTTC. It specifies CASSSSGDYNEQFF.